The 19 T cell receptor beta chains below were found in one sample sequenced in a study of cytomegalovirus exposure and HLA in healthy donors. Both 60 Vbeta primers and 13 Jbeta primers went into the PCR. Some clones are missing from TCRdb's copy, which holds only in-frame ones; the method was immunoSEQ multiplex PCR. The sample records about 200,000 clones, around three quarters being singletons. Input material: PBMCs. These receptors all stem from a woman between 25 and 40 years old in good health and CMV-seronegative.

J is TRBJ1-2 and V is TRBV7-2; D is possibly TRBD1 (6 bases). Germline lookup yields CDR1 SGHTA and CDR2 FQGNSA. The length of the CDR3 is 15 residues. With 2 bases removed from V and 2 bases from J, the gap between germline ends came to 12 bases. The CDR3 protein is CASSLNREPNYGYTF. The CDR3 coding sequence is TGTGCCAGCAGCTTAAACAGGGAACCAAACTATGGCTACACCTTC.

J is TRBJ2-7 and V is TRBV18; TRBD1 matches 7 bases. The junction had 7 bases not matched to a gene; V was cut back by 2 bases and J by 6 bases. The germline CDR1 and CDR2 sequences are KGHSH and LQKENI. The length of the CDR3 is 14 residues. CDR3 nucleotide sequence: TGTGCCAGCTCACCATCGGACAGGATCCCCGAGCAGTACTTC. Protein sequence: CASSPSDRIPEQYF.

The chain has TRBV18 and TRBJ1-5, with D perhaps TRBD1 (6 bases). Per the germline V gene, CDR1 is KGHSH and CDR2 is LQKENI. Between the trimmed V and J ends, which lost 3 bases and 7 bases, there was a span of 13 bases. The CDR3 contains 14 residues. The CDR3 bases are TGTGCCAGCTCACCCGGGGGGCGGGAACAGCCCCAGCATTTT. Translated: CASSPGGREQPQHF.

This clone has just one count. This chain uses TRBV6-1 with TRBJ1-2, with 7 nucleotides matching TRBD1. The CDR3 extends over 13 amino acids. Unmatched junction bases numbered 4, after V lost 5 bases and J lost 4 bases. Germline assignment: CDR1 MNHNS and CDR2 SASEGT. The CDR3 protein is CASSQQGSYGYTF. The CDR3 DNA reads TGTGCCAGCAGTCAACAGGGGAGCTATGGCTACACCTTC.

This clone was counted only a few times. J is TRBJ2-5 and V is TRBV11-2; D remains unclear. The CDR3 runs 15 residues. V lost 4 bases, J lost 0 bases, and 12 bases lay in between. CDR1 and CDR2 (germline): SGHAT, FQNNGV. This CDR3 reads CASSYSTIYQETQYF. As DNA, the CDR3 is TGTGCCAGCAGCTATTCAACTATTTACCAAGAGACCCAGTACTTC.

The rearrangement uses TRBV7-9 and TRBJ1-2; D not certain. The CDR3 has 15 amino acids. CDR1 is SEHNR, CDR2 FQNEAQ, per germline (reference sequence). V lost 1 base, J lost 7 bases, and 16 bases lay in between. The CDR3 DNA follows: TGTGCCAGCAGCTTAGGCGGAGTTTGGGTTTCTGGCTACACCTTC. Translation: CASSLGGVWVSGYTF. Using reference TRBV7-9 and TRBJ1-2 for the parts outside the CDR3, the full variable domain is DTGVSQNPRHKITKRGQNVTFRCDPISEHNRLYWYRQTLGQGPEFLTYFQNEAQLEKSRLLSDRFSAERPKGSFSTLEIQRTEQGDSAMYLCASSLGGVWVSGYTFGSGTRLTVV.

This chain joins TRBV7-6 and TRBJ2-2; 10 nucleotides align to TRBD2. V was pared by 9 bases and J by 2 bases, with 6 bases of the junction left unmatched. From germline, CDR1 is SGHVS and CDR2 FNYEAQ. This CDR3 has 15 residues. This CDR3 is CASSGLAVNTGELFF. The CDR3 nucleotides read TGTGCCAGTTCCGGACTAGCGGTTAACACCGGGGAGCTGTTTTTT.

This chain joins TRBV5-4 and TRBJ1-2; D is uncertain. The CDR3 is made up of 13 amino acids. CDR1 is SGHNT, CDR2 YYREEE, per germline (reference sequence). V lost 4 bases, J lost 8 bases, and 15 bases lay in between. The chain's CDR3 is CASSPDKGGGYTF. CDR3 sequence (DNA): TGTGCCAGCAGCCCTGATAAGGGAGGAGGCTACACCTTC. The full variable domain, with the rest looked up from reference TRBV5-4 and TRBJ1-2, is ETGVTQSPTHLIKTRGQQVTLRCSSQSGHNTVSWYQQALGQGPQFIFQYYREEENGRGNFPPRFSGLQFPNYSSELNVNALELDDSALYLCASSPDKGGGYTFGSGTRLTVV.

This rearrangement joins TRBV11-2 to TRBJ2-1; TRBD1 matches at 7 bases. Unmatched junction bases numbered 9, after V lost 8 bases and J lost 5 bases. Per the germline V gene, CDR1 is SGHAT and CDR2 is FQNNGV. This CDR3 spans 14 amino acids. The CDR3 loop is CASGLTGNHNEQFF. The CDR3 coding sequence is TGTGCCAGCGGGCTGACAGGGAACCACAATGAGCAGTTCTTC.

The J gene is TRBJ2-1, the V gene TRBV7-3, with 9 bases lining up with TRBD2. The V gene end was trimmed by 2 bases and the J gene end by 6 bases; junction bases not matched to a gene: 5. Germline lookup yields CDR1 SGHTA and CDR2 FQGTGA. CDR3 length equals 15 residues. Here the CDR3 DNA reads TGTGCCAGCAGCTTACTAGCGGGAAGACTCAATGAGCAGTTCTTC. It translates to CASSLLAGRLNEQFF.

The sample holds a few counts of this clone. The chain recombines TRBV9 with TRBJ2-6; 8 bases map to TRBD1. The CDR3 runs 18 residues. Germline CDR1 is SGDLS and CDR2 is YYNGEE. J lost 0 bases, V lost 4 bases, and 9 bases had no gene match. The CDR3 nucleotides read TGTGCCAGCAGCCCCCGGACAGGGAGTTACTCTGGGGCCAACGTCCTGACTTTC. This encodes CASSPRTGSYSGANVLTF.

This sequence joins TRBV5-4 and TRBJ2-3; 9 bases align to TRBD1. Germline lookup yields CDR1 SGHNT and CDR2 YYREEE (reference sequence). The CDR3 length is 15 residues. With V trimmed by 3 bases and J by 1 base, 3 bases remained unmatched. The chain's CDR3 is CASSSRDRGTDTQYF. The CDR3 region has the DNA TGTGCCAGCAGCTCCCGGGACAGGGGCACAGATACGCAGTATTTT.

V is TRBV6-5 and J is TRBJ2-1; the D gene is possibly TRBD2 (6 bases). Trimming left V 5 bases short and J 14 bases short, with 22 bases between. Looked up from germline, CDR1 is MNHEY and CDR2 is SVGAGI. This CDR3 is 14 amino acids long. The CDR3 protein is CASSPQVAGTTKFF. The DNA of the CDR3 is TGTGCCAGCAGTCCTCAAGTGGCGGGAACAACGAAGTTCTTC.

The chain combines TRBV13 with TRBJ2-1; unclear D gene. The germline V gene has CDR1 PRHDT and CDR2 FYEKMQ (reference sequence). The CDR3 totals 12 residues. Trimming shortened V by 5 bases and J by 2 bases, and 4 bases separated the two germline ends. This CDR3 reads CASSPAYNEQFF. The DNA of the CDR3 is TGTGCCAGCAGCCCAGCCTACAATGAGCAGTTCTTC.

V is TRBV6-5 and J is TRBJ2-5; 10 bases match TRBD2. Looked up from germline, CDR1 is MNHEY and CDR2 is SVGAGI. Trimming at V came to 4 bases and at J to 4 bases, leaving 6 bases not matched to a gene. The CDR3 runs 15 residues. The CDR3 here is CASSSLAGAGETQYF. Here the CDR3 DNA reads TGTGCCAGCAGTTCCCTAGCGGGGGCGGGAGAGACCCAGTACTTC.

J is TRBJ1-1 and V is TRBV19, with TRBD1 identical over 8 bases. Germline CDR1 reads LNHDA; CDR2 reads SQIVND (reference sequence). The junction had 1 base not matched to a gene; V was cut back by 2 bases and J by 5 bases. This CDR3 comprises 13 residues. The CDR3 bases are TGTGCCAGTAGTATAAACAGGGGGACTGAAGCTTTCTTT. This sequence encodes CASSINRGTEAFF.

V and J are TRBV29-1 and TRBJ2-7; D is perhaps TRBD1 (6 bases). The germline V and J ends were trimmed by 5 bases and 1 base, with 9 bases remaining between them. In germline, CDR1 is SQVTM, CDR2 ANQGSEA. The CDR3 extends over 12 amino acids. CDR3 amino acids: CSVTGNSYEQYF. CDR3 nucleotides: TGCAGCGTTACAGGGAATTCCTACGAGCAGTACTTC.

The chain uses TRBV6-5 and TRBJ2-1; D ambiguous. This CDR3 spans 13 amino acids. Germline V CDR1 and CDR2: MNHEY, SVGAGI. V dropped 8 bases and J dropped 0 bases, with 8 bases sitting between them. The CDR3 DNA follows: TGTGCCAGCCGCCTCGGCTCCTACAATGAGCAGTTCTTC. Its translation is CASRLGSYNEQFF.

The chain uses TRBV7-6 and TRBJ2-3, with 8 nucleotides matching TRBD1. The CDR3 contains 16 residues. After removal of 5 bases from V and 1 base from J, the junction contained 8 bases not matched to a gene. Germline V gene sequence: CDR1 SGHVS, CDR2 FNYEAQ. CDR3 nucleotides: TGTGCCAGCAGCCCGGGGACAGGAGACCGCACAGATACGCAGTATTTT. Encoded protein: CASSPGTGDRTDTQYF.